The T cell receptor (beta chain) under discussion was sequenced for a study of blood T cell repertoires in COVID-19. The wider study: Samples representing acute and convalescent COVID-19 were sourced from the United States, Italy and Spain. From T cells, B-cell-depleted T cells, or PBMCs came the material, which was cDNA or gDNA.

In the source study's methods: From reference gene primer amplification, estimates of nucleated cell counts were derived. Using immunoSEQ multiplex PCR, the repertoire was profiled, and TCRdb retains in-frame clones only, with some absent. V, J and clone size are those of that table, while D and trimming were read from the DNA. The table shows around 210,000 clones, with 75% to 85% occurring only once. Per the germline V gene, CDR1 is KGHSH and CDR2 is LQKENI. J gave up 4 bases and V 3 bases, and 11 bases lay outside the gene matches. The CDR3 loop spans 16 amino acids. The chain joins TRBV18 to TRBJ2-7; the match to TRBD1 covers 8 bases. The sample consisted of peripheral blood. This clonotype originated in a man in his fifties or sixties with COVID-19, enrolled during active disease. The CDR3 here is CASSPQGAGSSYEQYF. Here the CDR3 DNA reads TGTGCCAGCTCACCGCAGGGGGCTGGGAGTTCTTACGAGCAGTACTTC.